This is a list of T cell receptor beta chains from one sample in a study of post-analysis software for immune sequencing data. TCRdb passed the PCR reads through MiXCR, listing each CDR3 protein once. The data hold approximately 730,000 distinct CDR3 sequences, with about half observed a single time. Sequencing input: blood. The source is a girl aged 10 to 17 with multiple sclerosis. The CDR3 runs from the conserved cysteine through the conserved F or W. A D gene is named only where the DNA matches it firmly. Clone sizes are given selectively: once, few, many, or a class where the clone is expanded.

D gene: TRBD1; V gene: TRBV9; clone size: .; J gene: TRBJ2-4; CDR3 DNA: TGTGCCAGCAGCGAGGGGACAGGGCCCACGCGGAACATTCAGTACTTC; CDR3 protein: CASSEGTGPTRNIQYF
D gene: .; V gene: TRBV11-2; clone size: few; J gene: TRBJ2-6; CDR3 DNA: TGTGCCAGCAGCTTACAACAGGGAACGGGAGGGGCCAACGTCCTGACTTTC; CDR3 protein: CASSLQQGTGGANVLTF
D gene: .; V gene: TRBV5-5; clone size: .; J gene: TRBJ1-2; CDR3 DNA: TGTGCCAGCAGCTCCAGGGTAACATTCAACTATGGCTACACCTTC; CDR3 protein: CASSSRVTFNYGYTF
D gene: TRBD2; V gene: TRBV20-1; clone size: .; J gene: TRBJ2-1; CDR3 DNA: TGCAGTGCTAGGGTACTAGCGGGTTCTCATTACAATGAGCAGTTCTTC; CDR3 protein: CSARVLAGSHYNEQFF
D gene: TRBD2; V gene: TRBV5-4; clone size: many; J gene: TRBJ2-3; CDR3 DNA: TGTGCCAGCAGCACTCCGACGGGAGGAAGCACAGATACGCAGTATTTT; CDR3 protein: CASSTPTGGSTDTQYF
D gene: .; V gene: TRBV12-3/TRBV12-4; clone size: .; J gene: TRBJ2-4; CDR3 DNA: TGTGCCAGCAGTTTAGCGGGAGAGGCGGTCATTCAGTACTTC; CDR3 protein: CASSLAGEAVIQYF
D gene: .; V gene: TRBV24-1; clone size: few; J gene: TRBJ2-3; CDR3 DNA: TGTGCCACCAGTAGAGGAACAGCCTGGGATACGCAGTATTTT; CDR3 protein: CATSRGTAWDTQYF
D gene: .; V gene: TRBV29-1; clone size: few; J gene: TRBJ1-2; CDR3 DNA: TGCAGCGTTGGACGGCTCGATGGCTACACCTTC; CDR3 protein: CSVGRLDGYTF
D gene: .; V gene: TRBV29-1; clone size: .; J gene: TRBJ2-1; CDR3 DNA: TGCAGCGTGACAGTATCCTACAATGAGCAGTTCTTC; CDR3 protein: CSVTVSYNEQFF
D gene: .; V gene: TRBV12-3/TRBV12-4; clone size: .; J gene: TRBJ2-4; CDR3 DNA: TGTGCCAGCAGTTTTGACAGGCTAGCCAAAAACATTCAGTACTTC; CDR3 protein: CASSFDRLAKNIQYF
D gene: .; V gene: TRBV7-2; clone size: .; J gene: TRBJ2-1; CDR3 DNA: TGTGCCAGCAGCTTAGAGGGGGGGGACGATGTGCAGTTCTTC; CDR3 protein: CASSLEGGDDVQFF
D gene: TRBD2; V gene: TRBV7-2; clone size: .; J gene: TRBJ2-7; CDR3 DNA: TGTGCCAGCAGCTTAGGGGTCGGGAGGGCCTGGGAGCAGTACTTC; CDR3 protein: CASSLGVGRAWEQYF
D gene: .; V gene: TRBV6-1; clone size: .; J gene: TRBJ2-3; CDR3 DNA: TGTGCCAGCAGTGCCCTCTTGGGGTCCTCCCGCACAGATACGCAGTATTTT; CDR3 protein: CASSALLGSSRTDTQYF
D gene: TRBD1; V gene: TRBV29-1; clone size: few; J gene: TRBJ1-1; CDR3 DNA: TGCAGCGTTTCGGCCCGGGACAGCAACACTGAAGCTTTCTTT; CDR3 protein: CSVSARDSNTEAFF
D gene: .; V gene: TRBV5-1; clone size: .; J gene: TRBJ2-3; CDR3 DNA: TGCGCCAGCAGCTTGCGGGCCTTTGTCAGTGAAACGCAGTATTTT; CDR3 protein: CASSLRAFVSETQYF
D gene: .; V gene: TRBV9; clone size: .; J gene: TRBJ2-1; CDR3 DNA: TGTGCCAGCAGTTCCGTTAAGGGGCCGATCTACAATGAGCAGTTCTTC; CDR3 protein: CASSSVKGPIYNEQFF
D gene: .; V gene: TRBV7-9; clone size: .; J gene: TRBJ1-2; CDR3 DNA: TGTGCCAGCAGCTTTCTTGACAAACCCGGGCTCTATGGCTACACCTTC; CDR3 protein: CASSFLDKPGLYGYTF